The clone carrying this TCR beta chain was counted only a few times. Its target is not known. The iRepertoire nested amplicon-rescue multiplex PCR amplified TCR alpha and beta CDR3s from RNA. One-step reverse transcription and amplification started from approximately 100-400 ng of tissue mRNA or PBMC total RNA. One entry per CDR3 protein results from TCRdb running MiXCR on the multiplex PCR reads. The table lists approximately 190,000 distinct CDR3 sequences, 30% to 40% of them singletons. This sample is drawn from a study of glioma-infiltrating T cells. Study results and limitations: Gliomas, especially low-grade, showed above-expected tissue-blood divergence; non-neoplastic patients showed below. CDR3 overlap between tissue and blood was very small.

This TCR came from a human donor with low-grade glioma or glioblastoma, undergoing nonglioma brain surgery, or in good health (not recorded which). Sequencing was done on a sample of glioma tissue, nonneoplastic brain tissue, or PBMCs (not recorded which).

Here the CDR3 reads CASSESGTSGSIYEQYF. The CDR3 DNA sequence: TGTGCCAGCAGTGAGTCCGGGACTAGCGGGAGTATCTACGAGCAGTACTTC. The chain is built from TRBV25-1 and TRBJ2-7; 14 bases line up with TRBD2. This CDR3 comprises 17 residues. Germline CDR1 and CDR2: MGHDK and SYGVNS. V dropped 3 bases and J dropped 3; count of bases not matched to a gene: 7.